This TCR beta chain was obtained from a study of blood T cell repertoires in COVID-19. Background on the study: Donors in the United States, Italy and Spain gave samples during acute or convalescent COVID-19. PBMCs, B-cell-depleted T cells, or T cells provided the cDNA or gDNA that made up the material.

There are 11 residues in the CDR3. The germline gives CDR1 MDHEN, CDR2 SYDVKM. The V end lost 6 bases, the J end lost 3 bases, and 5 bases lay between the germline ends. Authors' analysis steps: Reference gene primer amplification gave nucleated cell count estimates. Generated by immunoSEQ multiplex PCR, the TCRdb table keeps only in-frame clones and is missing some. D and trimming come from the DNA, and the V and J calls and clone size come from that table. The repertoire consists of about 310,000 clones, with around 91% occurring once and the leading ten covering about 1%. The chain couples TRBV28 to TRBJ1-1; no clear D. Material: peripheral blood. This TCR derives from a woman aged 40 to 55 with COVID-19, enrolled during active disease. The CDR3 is CASRRDTEAFF. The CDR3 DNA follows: TGTGCCAGCAGAAGAGACACTGAAGCTTTCTTT.